This TCR beta chain derives from a study of blood T cell repertoires in COVID-19. Turning to the study itself: Researchers got acute and convalescent COVID-19 samples from the United States, Italy and Spain.

Looked up from germline, CDR1 is DFQATT and CDR2 is SNEGSKA (reference sequence). After removal of 3 bases from V and 2 bases from J, the junction contained 2 bases not matched to a gene. The CDR3 runs 13 residues. Per the original data handling: Amplified reference gene primers provided the basis for estimating nucleated cell counts. Sequencing was performed with immunoSEQ multiplex PCR; in TCRdb, only in-frame clones are kept and a portion is missing. That table is the source of V, J and clone size, and D and trimming were worked out from the DNA. The sample holds 30,000 to 40,000 clones; about 88% are singletons and the top ten take 14%.

The specimen sequenced was peripheral blood. The V and J genes are TRBV20-1 and TRBJ2-7; TRBD1 aligns across 9 bases. The clonotype originates from a human donor with active COVID-19. The donor label of this sample is uncertain. The CDR3 nucleotides are TGCAGTGCTAGTAGGACAGGGGCCTACGAGCAGTACTTC. It translates to CSASRTGAYEQYF.